This T cell receptor beta chain was sequenced during a study of blood T cell repertoires in COVID-19. Background on the study: There were acute and convalescent COVID-19 samples, and they came from the United States, Italy and Spain. Sample material is recorded as cDNA or gDNA derived from T cells, B-cell-depleted T cells, or PBMCs.

Germline assignment: CDR1 SGHDT and CDR2 YYEEEE. CDR3 size: 16 residues. Germline trimming cut 3 bases from V and 0 bases from J; bases unmatched to any gene: 9. Only in-frame clones appear in the TCRdb table, and some are missing; sequencing was by immunoSEQ multiplex PCR. The table records about 180,000 clones, 83% of them present only once. Sequences were obtained from peripheral blood. The receptor was isolated from a human donor in a cohort sampled during active COVID-19. The genes are TRBV5-6 and TRBJ2-7, with 7 nucleotides matching TRBD1. The CDR3 nucleotides read TGTGCCAGCAGCTCAACAAGACAGGGACACTCCTACGAGCAGTACTTC. Its protein is CASSSTRQGHSYEQYF.